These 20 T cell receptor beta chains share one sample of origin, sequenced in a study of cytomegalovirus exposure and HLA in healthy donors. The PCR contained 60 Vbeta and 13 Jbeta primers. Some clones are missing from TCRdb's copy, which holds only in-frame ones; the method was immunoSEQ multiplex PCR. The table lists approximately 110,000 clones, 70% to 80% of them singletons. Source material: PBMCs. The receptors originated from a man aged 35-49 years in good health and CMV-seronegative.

The CDR3 region has the DNA TGTGCCAGCAGCTTAGTCGGGACAGGACGATTCACCGGGGAGCTGTTTTTT. Protein: CASSLVGTGRFTGELFF. The chain combines TRBV7-2 with TRBJ2-2, with 8 bases aligning to TRBD1. CDR1 and CDR2 from the germline V gene are SGHTA and FQGNSA. The CDR3 spans 17 residues. V was clipped by 1 base and J by 4 bases; unmatched bases: 8. The variable domain in full, with the rest retrieved from reference TRBV7-2 and TRBJ2-2, is GAGVSQSPSNKVTEKGKDVELRCDPISGHTALYWYRQSLGQGLEFLIYFQGNSAPDKSGLPSDRFSAERTGGSVSTLTIQRTQQEDSAVYLCASSLVGTGRFTGELFFGEGSRLTVL.

The CDR3 protein is CASSYSRQHSPLHF. Here the CDR3 DNA reads TGTGCCAGCAGTTACTCCAGGCAGCATTCACCCCTCCACTTT. This chain joins TRBV6-5 and TRBJ1-6; D remains unclear. The CDR3 contains 14 residues. V lost 0 bases and J 8 bases, leaving 8 bases between the germline ends. The germline CDR1 and CDR2 sequences are MNHEY and SVGAGI.

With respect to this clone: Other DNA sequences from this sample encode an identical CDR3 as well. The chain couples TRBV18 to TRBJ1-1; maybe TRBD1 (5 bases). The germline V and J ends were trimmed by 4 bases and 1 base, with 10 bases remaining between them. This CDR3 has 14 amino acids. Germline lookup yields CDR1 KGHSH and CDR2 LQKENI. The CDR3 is CASSLLRENTEAFF. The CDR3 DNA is TGTGCCAGCTCACTACTCAGGGAGAACACTGAAGCTTTCTTT.

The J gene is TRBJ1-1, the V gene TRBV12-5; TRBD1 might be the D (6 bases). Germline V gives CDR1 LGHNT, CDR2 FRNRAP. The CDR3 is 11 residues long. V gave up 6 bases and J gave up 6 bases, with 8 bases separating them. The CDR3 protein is CASGQGAEAFF. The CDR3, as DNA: TGTGCTAGTGGACAGGGCGCTGAAGCTTTCTTT.

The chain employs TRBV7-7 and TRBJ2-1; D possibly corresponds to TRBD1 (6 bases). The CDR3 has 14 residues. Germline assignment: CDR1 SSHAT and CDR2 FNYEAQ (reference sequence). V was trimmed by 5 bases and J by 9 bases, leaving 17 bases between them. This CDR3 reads CASSPLSGRGEQFF. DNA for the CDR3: TGTGCCAGCAGCCCCCTTTCTGGCAGGGGTGAGCAGTTCTTC.

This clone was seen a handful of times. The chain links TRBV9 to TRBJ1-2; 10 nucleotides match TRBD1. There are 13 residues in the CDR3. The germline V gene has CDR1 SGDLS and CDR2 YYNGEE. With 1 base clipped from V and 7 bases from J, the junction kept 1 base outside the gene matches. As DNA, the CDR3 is TGTGCCAGCAGCGTACGGACAGGGGGTGGCTACACCTTC. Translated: CASSVRTGGGYTF.

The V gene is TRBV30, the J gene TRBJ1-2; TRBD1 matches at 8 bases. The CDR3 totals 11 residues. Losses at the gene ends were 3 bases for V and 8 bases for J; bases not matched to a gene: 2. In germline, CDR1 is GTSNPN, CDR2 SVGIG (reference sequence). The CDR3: CAWSRDRGYTF. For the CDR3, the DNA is TGTGCCTGGAGCCGGGACAGGGGCTACACCTTC. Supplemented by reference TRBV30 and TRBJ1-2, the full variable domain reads SQTIHQWPATLVQPVGSPLSLECTVEGTSNPNLYWYRQAAGRGLQLLFYSVGIGQISSEVPQNLSASRPQDRQFILSSKKLLLSDSGFYLCAWSRDRGYTFGSGTRLTVV.

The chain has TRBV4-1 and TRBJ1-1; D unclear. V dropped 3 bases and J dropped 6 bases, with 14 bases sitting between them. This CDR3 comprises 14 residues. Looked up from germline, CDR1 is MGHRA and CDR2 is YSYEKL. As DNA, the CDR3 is TGCGCCAGCAGCCATCCATCGAGGATTGCTGAAGCTTTCTTT. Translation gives CASSHPSRIAEAFF.

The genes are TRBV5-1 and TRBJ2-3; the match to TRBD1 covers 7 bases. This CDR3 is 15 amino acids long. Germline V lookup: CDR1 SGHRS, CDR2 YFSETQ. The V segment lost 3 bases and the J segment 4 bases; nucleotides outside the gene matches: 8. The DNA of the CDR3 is TGCGCCAGCAGCTCCGGACAGGTTGGGGCAGATACGCAGTATTTT. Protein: CASSSGQVGADTQYF.

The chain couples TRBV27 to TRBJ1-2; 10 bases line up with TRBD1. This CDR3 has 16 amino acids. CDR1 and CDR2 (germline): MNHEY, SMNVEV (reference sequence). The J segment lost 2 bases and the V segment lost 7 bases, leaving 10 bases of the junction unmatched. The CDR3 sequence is CASMGTGASSNYGYTF. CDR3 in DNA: TGTGCCAGCATGGGGACAGGGGCGAGCAGCAACTATGGCTACACCTTC.

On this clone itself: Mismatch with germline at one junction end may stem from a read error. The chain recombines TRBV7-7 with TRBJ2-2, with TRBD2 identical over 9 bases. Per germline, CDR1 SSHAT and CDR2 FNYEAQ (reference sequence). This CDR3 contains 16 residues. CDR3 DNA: TGTGCTAGCAGCACCCGACGGGCGGGGGGGCCCGGGGAGCTGTTTTTT. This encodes CASSTRRAGGPGELFF. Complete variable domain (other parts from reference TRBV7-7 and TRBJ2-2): GAGVSQSPRYKVTKRGQDVTLRCDPISSHATLYWYQQALGQGPEFLTYFNYEAQPDKSGLPSDRFSAERPEGSISTLTIQRTEQRDSAMYRCASSTRRAGGPGELFFGEGSRLTVL.

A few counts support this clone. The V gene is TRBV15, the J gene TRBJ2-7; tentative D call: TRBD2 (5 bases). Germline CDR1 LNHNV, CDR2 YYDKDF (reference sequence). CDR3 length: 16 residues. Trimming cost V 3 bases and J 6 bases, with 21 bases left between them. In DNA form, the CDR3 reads TGTGCCACCAGCAGTCCTTGGTCGGGATCCGGGCGCGAGCAGTACTTC. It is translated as CATSSPWSGSGREQYF. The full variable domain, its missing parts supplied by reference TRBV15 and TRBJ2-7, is DAMVIQNPRYQVTQFGKPVTLSCSQTLNHNVMYWYQQKSSQAPKLLFHYYDKDFNNEADTPDNFQSRRPNTSFCFLDIRSPGLGDTAMYLCATSSPWSGSGREQYFGPGTRLTVT.

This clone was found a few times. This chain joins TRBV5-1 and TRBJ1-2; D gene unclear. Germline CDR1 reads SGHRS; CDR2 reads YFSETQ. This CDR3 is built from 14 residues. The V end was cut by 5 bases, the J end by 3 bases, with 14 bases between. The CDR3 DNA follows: TGCGCCAGCAGTGAGAGCGCGAGTTACTATGGCTACACCTTC. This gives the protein CASSESASYYGYTF.

CDR3 DNA: TGTGCCAGCAGCCTTACTGGGGCACTTAATTCACCCCTCCACTTT. Residues: CASSLTGALNSPLHF. The chain uses TRBV4-2 and TRBJ1-6; weak D call: TRBD1 (5 bases). Germline CDR1 LGHNA, CDR2 YNFKEQ. Trimming pared 4 bases from V and 6 bases from J, leaving 13 bases between. This CDR3 region has 15 residues.

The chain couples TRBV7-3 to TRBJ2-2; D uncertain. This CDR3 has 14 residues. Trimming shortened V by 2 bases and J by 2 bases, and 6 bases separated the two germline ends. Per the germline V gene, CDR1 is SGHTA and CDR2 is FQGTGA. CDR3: CASSLAPNTGELFF. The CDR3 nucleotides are TGTGCCAGCAGCTTAGCGCCTAACACCGGGGAGCTGTTTTTT.

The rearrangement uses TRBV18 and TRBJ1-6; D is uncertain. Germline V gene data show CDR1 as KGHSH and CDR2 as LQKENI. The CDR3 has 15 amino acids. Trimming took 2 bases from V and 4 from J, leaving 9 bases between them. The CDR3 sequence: CASSPLGQYNSPLHF. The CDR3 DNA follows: TGTGCCAGCTCACCATTGGGCCAGTATAATTCACCCCTCCACTTT.

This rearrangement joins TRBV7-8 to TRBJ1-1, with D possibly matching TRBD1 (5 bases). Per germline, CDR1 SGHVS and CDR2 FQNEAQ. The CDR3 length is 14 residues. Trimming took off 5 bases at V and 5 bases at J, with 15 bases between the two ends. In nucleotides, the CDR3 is TGTGCCAGCAGCCGGGAGGGGATGGGGACTGAAGCTTTCTTT. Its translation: CASSREGMGTEAFF.

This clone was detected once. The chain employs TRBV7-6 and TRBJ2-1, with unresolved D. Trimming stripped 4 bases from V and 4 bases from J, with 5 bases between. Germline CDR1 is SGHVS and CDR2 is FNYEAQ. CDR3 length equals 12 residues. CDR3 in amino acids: CASSSRYNEQFF. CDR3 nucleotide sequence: TGTGCCAGCAGCTCCCGGTACAATGAGCAGTTCTTC.

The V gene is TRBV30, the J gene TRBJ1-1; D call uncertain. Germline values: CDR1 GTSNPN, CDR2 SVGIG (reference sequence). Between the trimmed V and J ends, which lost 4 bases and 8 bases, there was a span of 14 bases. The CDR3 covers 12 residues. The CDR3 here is CAWKGWGAEAFF. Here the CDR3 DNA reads TGTGCCTGGAAAGGTTGGGGAGCCGAAGCTTTCTTT.

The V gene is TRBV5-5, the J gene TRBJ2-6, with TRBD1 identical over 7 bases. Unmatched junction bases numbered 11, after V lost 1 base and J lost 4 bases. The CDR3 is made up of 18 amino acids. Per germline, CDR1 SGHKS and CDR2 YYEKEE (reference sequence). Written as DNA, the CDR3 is TGTGCCAGCAGCTTGTCCGGGACAGCGGCTCTGGGGGCCAACGTCCTGACTTTC. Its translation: CASSLSGTAALGANVLTF.